This TCR beta chain was profiled in a study of blood T cell repertoires in COVID-19. In the study overall: Material from acute and convalescent COVID-19 was sourced from the United States, Italy and Spain. PBMCs, B-cell-depleted T cells, or T cells were the source of the cDNA or gDNA that made up the material.

The CDR3 has 15 residues. Germline assignment: CDR1 SGHRS and CDR2 YFSETQ. V lost 1 base, J lost 7 bases, and 5 bases stayed unmatched. Per the original data handling: Using reference gene primer amplification, nucleated cell counts were estimated. Profiled with immunoSEQ multiplex PCR; TCRdb holds only in-frame clones, not every one. The D gene and trimming were derived from the DNA, and the V and J assignments and clone size from that table. The table lists around 250,000 clones, approximately 85% of them singletons. Each participant's cohort was designated according to participant-reported clinical history.

This chain uses TRBV5-1 with TRBJ2-1; 10 bases line up with TRBD2. Source material: PBMCs or T cells enriched from blood (not recorded which). This sequence originates from a woman aged 45-65 years with acute COVID-19. As DNA, the CDR3 is TGCGCCAGCAGCTTGACCAGCGGGGGGGTGAATGAGCAGTTCTTC. Protein product: CASSLTSGGVNEQFF.